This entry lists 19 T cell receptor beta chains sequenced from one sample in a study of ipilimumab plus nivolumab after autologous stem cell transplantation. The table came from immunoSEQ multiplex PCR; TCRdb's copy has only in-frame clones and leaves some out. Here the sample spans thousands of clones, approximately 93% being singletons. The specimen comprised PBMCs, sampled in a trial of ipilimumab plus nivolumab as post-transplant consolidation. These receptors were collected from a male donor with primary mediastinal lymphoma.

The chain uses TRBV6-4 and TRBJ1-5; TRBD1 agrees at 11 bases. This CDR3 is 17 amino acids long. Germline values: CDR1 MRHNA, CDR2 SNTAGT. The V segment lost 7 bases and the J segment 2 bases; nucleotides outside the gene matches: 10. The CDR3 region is CASIEAGTGGGNQPQHF. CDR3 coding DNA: TGTGCCAGCATCGAGGCGGGGACAGGGGGAGGCAATCAGCCCCAGCATTTT.

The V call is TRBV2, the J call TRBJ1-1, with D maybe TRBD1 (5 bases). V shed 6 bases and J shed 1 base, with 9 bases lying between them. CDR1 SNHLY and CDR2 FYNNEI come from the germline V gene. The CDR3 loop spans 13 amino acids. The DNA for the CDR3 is TGTGCCAGCAGATGGCAGGGGAACACTGAAGCTTTCTTT. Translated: CASRWQGNTEAFF.

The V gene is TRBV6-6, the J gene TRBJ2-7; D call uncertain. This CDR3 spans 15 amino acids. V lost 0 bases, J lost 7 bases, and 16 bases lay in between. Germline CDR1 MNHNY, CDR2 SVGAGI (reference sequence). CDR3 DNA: TGTGCCAGCAGTTACTCGAAGGCGGTAGCCTGGGAGCAGTACTTC. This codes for CASSYSKAVAWEQYF.

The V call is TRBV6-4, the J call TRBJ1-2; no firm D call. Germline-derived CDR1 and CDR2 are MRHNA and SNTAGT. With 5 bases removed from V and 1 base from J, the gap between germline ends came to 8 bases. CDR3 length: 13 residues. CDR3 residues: CASSQGFNYGYTF. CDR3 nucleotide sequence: TGTGCCAGCAGTCAAGGCTTTAACTATGGCTACACCTTC.

CDR3 sequence (DNA): TGCGCCAGCAGCTTGGCTGACAGCGGGGGGATCACTGAAGCTTTCTTT. Translating it yields CASSLADSGGITEAFF. This sequence joins TRBV5-1 and TRBJ1-1; weak D call: TRBD1 (5 bases). V dropped 0 bases and J dropped 4 bases, with 16 bases sitting between them. There are 16 residues in the CDR3. The germline V gene has CDR1 SGHRS and CDR2 YFSETQ.

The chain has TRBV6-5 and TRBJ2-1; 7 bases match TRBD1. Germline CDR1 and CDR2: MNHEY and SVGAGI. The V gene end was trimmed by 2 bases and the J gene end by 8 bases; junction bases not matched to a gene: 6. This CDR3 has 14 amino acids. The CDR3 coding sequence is TGTGCCAGCAGTTACAGGGGGCGCGACTATGAGCAGTTCTTC. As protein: CASSYRGRDYEQFF.

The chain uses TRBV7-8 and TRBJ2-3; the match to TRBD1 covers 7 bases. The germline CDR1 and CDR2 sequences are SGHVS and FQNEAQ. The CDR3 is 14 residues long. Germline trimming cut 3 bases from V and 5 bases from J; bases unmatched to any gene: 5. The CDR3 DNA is TGTGCCAGCAGCTTGACAGGGATAGGAGATACGCAGTATTTT. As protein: CASSLTGIGDTQYF.

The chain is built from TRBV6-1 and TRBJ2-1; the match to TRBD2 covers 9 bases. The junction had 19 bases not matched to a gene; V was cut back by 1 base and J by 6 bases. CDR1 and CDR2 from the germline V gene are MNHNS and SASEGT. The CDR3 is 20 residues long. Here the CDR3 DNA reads TGTGCCAGCAGTGAAGTGTTCGGGAAGGTAGCGGGAGAAAGGGCCAATGAGCAGTTCTTC. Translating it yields CASSEVFGKVAGERANEQFF.

CDR3 nucleotides: TGTGCCATCAGTGCCCTAAGTGAAAATGGCTACACCTTC. It translates to CAISALSENGYTF. The chain carries TRBV10-3 and TRBJ1-2, with no clear D. The CDR3 sequence is 13 residues long. V lost 4 bases and J lost 6, with 12 bases in between. Germline CDR1 and CDR2: ENHRY and SYGVKD.

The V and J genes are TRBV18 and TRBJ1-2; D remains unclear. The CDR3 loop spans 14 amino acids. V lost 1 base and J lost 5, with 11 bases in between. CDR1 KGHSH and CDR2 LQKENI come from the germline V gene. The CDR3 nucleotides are TGTGCCAGCTCACCACTCCTAACAGTTTATGGCTACACCTTC. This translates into CASSPLLTVYGYTF.

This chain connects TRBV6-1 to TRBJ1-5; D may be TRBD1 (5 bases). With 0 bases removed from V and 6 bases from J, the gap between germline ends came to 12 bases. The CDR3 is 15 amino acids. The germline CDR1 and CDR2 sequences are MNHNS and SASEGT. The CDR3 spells CASSEAREMGQPQHF. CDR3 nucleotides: TGTGCCAGCAGTGAAGCCAGGGAAATGGGTCAGCCCCAGCATTTT.

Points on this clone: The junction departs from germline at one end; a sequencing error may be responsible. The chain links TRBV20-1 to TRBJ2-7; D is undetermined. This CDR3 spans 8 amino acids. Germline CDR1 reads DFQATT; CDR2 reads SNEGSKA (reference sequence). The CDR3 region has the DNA TGCAGTGCTAGAGATTTCCTCTTC. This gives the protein CSARDFLF.

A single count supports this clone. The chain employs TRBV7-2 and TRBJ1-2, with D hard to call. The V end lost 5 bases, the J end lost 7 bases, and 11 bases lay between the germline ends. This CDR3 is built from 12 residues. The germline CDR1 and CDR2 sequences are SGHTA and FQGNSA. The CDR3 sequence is CASSLPHSGYTF. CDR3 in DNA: TGTGCCAGCAGCCTCCCTCACAGTGGCTACACCTTC.

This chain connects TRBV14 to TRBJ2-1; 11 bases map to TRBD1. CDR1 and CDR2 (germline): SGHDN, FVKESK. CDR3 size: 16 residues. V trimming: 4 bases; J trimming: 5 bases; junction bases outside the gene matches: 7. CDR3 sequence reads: CASSRLRDRGDNEQFF. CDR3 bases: TGTGCCAGCAGCCGGCTCCGGGACAGGGGGGACAATGAGCAGTTCTTC.

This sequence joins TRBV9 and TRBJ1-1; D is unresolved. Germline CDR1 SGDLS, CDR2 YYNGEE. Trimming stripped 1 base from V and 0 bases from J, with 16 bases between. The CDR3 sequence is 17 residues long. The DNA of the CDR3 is TGTGCCAGCAGCGTATCAGCGAGGGCTACGTTGAACACTGAAGCTTTCTTT. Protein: CASSVSARATLNTEAFF.

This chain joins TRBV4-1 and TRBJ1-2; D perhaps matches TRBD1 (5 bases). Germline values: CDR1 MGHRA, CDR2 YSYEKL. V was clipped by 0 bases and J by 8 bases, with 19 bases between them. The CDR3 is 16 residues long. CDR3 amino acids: CASSQDFFPQGKGYTF. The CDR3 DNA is TGCGCCAGCAGCCAAGATTTCTTCCCCCAGGGCAAGGGCTACACCTTC.

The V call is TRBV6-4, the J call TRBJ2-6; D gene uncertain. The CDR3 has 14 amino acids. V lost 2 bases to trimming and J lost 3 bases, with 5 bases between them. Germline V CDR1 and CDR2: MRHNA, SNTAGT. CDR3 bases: TGTGCCAGCAGTGACAGGGTTGGGGCCAACGTCCTGACTTTC. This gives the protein CASSDRVGANVLTF.

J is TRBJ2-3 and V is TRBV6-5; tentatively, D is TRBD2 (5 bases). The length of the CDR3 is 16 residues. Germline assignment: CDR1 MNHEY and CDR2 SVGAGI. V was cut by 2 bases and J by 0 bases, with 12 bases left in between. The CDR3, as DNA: TGTGCCAGCAGTTACGCCGGACTTAAAAGCACAGATACGCAGTATTTT. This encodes CASSYAGLKSTDTQYF.

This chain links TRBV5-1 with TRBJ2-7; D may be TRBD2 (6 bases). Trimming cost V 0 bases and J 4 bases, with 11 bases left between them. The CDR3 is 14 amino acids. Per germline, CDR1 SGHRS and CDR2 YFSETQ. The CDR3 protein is CASSLDGGNYEQYF. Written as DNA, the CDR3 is TGCGCCAGCAGCTTGGATGGCGGGAATTACGAGCAGTACTTC.